The next 11 T cell receptor beta chains were all read from a single sample in a study of shared clonotypes between healthy human individuals. The data were produced by immunoSEQ multiplex PCR, yet TCRdb's version contains in-frame clones alone and is incomplete. The data hold around 990,000 clones, with approximately 80% observed a single time. The specimen was memory CD4+ T cells from PBMCs. The sample's subset: CD45RA-negative fraction. Source of these receptors: a man aged 18 to 29 in good health. Some clones in this sample may be carry-over from other donors' samples.

The genes are TRBV9 and TRBJ2-1; D gene ambiguous. CDR3 length equals 16 residues. The ends were cut back, 2 bases at V and 2 bases at J, with 14 bases in the middle. Per germline, CDR1 SGDLS and CDR2 YYNGEE. The CDR3 loop reads CASSVGFPGTYNEQFF. The CDR3, as DNA: TGTGCCAGCAGCGTGGGGTTTCCTGGGACCTACAATGAGCAGTTCTTC.

The rearrangement links TRBV11-1 to TRBJ1-4, with 7 bases fitting TRBD1. Germline V gene lookup returns CDR1 SGHAT and CDR2 FQDESV (reference sequence). The V gene end was trimmed by 6 bases and the J gene end by 8 bases; junction bases not matched to a gene: 9. The CDR3 extends over 14 amino acids. This chain's CDR3 is CASRQQGSGEKLFF. CDR3 bases: TGTGCCAGCAGGCAACAGGGGAGTGGAGAAAAACTGTTTTTT.

The rearrangement joins TRBV5-1 to TRBJ2-3; weak D call: TRBD2 (5 bases). This CDR3 has 14 amino acids. The germline CDR1 and CDR2 sequences are SGHRS and YFSETQ. Trimming left V 2 bases short and J 4 bases short, with 11 bases between. The DNA for the CDR3 is TGCGCCAGCAGCTTCTCCGGGGAATCAGATACGCAGTATTTT. The encoded protein is CASSFSGESDTQYF.

The CDR3 loop reads CASSARGLVNTEAFF. The CDR3 bases are TGTGCCAGCAGCGCCAGGGGGCTCGTCAACACTGAAGCTTTCTTT. The chain links TRBV9 to TRBJ1-1, with 8 bases aligning to TRBD1. The CDR3 extends over 15 amino acids. The V gene's germline CDR1 is SGDLS and CDR2 YYNGEE. V shed 3 bases and J 2 bases; nucleotides not matched to a gene: 6.

This rearrangement joins TRBV29-1 to TRBJ1-5; 8 nucleotides line up with TRBD1. This CDR3 region has 16 residues. After removal of 6 bases from V and 0 bases from J, the junction contained 10 bases not matched to a gene. The V gene's germline CDR1 is SQVTM and CDR2 ANQGSEA. This CDR3 is CSVPPGTGISNQPQHF. CDR3 sequence (DNA): TGCAGCGTGCCCCCCGGGACAGGAATTAGCAATCAGCCCCAGCATTTT.

This clone was counted between two and nine times. The chain joins TRBV5-1 to TRBJ2-1; 8 bases agree with TRBD2. Germline V gene lookup returns CDR1 SGHRS and CDR2 YFSETQ. V shed 5 bases and J 0 bases; nucleotides not matched to a gene: 10. The CDR3 runs 17 residues. The CDR3 reads CASRRTISGSSYNEQFF. The CDR3 DNA is TGCGCCAGCAGAAGAACCATCAGCGGGAGCTCCTACAATGAGCAGTTCTTC.

The chain employs TRBV6-5 and TRBJ2-7, with D possibly matching TRBD1 (6 bases). CDR1 and CDR2 (germline): MNHEY, SVGAGI. The CDR3 runs 14 residues. V dropped 8 bases and J dropped 5 bases, with 19 bases sitting between them. CDR3 nucleotide sequence: TGTGCCAGCTGCCACCGGGACACCGCCGACGAGCAGTACTTC. Protein sequence: CASCHRDTADEQYF.

This chain links TRBV29-1 with TRBJ1-1; unclear D gene. Trimming removed 7 bases at V and 0 bases at J, with 9 bases between. The CDR3 length is 12 residues. CDR1 is SQVTM and CDR2 is ANQGSEA in the germline V gene. The DNA of the CDR3 is TGCAGCGGTACAGCCATGAACACTGAAGCTTTCTTT. This gives the protein CSGTAMNTEAFF.

V and J are TRBV4-1 and TRBJ2-3, with TRBD2 identical over 7 bases. The CDR3 has 18 amino acids. Germline CDR1 reads MGHRA; CDR2 reads YSYEKL. V gave up 0 bases and J gave up 3 bases; unmatched junction bases: 12. The CDR3: CASSQDHQVLAATDTQYF. The DNA of the CDR3 is TGCGCCAGCAGCCAAGATCACCAGGTGCTAGCGGCTACAGATACGCAGTATTTT.

This clone occurred many times. Different DNA sequences within this sample yield the same CDR3. The rearrangement uses TRBV20-1 and TRBJ1-1, with a tentative D call TRBD1 (5 bases). The V end was cut by 3 bases, the J end by 6 bases, with 8 bases between. Looked up from germline, CDR1 is DFQATT and CDR2 is SNEGSKA (reference sequence). The CDR3 length is 11 residues. The CDR3 region has the DNA TGCAGTGCTAGGCGGGGGTCTGAAGCTTTCTTT. Its translation: CSARRGSEAFF.

The chain uses TRBV6-6 and TRBJ1-6, with D tentatively TRBD1 (6 bases). The V end lost 5 bases, the J end lost 8 bases, and 16 bases lay between the germline ends. Germline V gene sequence: CDR1 MNHNY, CDR2 SVGAGI (reference sequence). There are 15 residues in the CDR3. The CDR3 loop reads CASSPGSGAHSPLHF. The DNA of the CDR3 is TGTGCCAGCAGTCCCGGATCGGGGGCGCATTCACCCCTCCACTTT.